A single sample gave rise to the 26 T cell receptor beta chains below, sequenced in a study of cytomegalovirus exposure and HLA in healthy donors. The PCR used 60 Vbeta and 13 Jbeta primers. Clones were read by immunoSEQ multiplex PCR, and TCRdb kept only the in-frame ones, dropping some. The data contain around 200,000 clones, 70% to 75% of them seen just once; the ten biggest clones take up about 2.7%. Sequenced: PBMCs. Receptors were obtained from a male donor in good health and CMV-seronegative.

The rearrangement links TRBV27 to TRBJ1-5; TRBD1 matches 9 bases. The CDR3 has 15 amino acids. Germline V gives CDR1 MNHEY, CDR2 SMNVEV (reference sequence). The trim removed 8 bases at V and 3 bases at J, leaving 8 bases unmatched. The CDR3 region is CASAWTGDFNQPQHF. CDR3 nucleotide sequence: TGTGCCAGCGCTTGGACAGGGGATTTCAATCAGCCCCAGCATTTT.

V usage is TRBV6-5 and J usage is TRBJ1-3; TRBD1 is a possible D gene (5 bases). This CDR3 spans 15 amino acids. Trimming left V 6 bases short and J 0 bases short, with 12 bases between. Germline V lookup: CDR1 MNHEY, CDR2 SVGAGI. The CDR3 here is CASRLTENSGNTIYF. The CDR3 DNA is TGTGCCAGCAGGCTGACAGAAAACTCTGGAAACACCATATATTTT.

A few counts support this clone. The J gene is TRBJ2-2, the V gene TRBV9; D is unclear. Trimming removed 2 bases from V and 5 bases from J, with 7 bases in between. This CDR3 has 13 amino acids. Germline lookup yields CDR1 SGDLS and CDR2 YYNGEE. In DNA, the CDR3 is TGTGCCAGCAGCGTTTTGCGGACCGGGGAGCTGTTTTTT. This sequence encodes CASSVLRTGELFF.

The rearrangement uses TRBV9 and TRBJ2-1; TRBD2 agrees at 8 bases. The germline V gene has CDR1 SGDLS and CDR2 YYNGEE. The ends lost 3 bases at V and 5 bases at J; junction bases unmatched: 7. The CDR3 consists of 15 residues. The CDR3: CASSAGLVRDNEQFF. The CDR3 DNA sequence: TGTGCCAGCAGCGCGGGACTAGTAAGGGACAATGAGCAGTTCTTC.

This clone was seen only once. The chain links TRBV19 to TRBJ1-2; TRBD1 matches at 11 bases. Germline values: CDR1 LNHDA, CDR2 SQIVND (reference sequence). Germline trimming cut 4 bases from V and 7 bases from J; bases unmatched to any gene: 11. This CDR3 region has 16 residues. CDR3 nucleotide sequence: TGTGCCAGTAGTAGAAGGTTCGGACAGGGGGCCGGTGGCTACACCTTC. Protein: CASSRRFGQGAGGYTF. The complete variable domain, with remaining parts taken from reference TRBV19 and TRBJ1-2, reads DGGITQSPKYLFRKEGQNVTLSCEQNLNHDAMYWYRQDPGQGLRLIYYSQIVNDFQKGDIAEGYSVSREKKESFPLTVTSAQKNPTAFYLCASSRRFGQGAGGYTFGSGTRLTVV.

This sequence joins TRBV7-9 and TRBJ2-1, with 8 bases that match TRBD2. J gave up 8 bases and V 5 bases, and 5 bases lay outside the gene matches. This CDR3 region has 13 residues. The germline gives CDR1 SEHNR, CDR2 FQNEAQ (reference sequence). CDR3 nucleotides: TGTGCCAGCAGCCTCCGGGAGGGGGATGAGCAGTTCTTC. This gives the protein CASSLREGDEQFF.

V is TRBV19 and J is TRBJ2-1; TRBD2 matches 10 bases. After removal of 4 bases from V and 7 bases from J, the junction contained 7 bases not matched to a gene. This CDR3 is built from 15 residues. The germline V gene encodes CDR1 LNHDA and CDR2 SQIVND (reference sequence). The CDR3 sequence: CASSRGLAVWNEQFF. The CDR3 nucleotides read TGTGCCAGTAGTAGAGGACTAGCGGTCTGGAATGAGCAGTTCTTC.

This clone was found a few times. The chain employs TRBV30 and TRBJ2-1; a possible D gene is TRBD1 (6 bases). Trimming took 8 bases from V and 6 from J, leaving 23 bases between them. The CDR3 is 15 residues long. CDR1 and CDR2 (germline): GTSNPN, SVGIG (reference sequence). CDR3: CAAYPTGFRRNEQFF. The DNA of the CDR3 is TGTGCCGCCTATCCCACAGGGTTTCGCCGCAATGAGCAGTTCTTC.

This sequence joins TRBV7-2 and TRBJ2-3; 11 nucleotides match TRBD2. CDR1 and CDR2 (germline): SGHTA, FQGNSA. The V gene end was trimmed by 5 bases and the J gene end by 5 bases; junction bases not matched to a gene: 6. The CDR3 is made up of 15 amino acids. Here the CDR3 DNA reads TGTGCCAGCAGCCGTCTAGCGGGAGGACGAGATACGCAGTATTTT. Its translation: CASSRLAGGRDTQYF.

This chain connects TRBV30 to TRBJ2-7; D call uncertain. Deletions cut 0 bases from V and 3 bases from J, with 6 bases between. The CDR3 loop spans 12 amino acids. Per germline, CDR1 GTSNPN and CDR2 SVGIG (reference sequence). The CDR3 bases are TGTGCCTGGAGTGTGGGCAGCTACGAGCAGTACTTC. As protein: CAWSVGSYEQYF.

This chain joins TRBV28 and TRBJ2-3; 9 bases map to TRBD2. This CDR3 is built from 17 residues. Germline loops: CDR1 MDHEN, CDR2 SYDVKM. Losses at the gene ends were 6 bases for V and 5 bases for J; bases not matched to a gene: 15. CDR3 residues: CASSHDRAGGPRDTQYF. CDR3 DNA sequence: TGTGCCAGCAGCCACGACCGGGCGGGAGGGCCGAGAGATACGCAGTATTTT.

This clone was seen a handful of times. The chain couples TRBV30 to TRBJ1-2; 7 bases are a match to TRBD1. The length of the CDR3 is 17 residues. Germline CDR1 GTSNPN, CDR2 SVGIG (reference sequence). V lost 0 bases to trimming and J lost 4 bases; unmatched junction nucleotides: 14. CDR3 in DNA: TGTGCCTGGAGTGTACGGGCAGGGGGTTATCCCCTCTATGGCTACACCTTC. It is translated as CAWSVRAGGYPLYGYTF. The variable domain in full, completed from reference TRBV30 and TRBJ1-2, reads SQTIHQWPATLVQPVGSPLSLECTVEGTSNPNLYWYRQAAGRGLQLLFYSVGIGQISSEVPQNLSASRPQDRQFILSSKKLLLSDSGFYLCAWSVRAGGYPLYGYTFGSGTRLTVV.

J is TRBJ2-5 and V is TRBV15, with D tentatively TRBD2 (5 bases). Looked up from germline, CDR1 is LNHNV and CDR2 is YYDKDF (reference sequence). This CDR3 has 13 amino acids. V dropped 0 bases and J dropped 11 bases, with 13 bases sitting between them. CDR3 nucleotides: TGTGCCACCAGCAGAGATATAGGGAGAAAGCAGTACTTC. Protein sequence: CATSRDIGRKQYF.

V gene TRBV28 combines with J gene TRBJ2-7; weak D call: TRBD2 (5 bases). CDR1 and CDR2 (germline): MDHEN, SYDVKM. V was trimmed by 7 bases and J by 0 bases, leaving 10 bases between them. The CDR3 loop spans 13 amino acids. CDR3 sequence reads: CASKLDFSYEQYF. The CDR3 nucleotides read TGTGCCAGCAAGTTGGACTTCTCCTACGAGCAGTACTTC.

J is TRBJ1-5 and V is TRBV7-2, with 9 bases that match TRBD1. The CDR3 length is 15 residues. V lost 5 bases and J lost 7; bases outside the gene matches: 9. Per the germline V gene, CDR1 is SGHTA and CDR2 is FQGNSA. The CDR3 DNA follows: TGTGCCAGCAGCCCAAGAACAGGGGGCGGCCAGCCCCAGCATTTT. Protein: CASSPRTGGGQPQHF.

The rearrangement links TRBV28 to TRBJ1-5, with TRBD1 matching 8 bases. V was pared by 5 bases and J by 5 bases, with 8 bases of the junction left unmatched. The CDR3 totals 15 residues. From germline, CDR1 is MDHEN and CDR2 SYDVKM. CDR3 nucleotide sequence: TGTGCCAGCAGTGCCGGGACAGGAGGGGATCAGCCCCAGCATTTT. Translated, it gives CASSAGTGGDQPQHF.

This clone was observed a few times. CDR3 DNA sequence: TGTGCCAGCAGCGCGGGAGGGTGGAACACCGGGGAGCTGTTTTTT. Translation gives CASSAGGWNTGELFF. The V call is TRBV9, the J call TRBJ2-2; TRBD2 aligns across 8 bases. Germline V CDR1 and CDR2: SGDLS, YYNGEE. The CDR3 sequence is 15 residues long. Germline trimming cut 3 bases from V and 1 base from J; bases unmatched to any gene: 2.

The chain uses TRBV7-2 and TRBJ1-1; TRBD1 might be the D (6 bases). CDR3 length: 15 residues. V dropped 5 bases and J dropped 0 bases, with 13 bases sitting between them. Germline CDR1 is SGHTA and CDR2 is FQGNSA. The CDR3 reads CASSMRNRVNTEAFF. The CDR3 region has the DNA TGTGCCAGCAGCATGAGAAACAGGGTGAACACTGAAGCTTTCTTT.

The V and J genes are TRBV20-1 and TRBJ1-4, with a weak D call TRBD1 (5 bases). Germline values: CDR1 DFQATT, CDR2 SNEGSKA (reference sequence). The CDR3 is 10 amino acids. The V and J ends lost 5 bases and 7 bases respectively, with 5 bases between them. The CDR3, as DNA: TGCAGTGCTGACAGTGAAAAACTGTTTTTT. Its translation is CSADSEKLFF.

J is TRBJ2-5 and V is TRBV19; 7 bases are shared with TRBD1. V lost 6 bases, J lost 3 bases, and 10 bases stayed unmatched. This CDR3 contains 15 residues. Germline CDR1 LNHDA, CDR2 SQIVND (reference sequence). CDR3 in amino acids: CASSLLGTAKETQYF. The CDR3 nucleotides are TGTGCCAGTAGCTTACTAGGGACAGCCAAAGAGACCCAGTACTTC.

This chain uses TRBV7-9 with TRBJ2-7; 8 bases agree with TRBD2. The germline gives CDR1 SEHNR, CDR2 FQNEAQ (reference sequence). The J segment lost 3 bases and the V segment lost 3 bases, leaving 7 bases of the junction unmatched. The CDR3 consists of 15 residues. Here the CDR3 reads CASSLGAGTSYEQYF. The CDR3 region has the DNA TGTGCCAGCAGCTTGGGTGCCGGGACTAGCTACGAGCAGTACTTC. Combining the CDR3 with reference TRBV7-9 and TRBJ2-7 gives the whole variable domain DTGVSQNPRHKITKRGQNVTFRCDPISEHNRLYWYRQTLGQGPEFLTYFQNEAQLEKSRLLSDRFSAERPKGSFSTLEIQRTEQGDSAMYLCASSLGAGTSYEQYFGPGTRLTVT.

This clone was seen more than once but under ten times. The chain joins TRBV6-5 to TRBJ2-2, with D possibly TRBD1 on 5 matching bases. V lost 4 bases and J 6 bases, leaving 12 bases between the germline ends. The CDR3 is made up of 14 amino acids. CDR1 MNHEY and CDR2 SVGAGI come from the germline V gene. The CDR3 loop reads CASSWGPPPGELFF. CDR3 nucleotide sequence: TGTGCCAGCAGTTGGGGCCCCCCACCCGGGGAGCTGTTTTTT.

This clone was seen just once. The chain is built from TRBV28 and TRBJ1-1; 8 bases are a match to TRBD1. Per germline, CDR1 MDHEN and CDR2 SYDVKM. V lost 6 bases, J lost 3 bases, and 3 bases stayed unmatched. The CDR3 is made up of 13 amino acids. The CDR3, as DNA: TGTGCCAGCAGGGACAGGGTTGACACTGAAGCTTTCTTT. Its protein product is CASRDRVDTEAFF.

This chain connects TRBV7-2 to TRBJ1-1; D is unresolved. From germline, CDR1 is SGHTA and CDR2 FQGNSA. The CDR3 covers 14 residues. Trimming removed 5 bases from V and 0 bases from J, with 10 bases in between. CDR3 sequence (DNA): TGTGCCAGCAGCCCCCCCCCATTGAACACTGAAGCTTTCTTT. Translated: CASSPPPLNTEAFF.

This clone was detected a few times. The CDR3 DNA reads as TGTGCCAGCAGTAGACAGGCCAATCAGCCCCAGCATTTT. It specifies CASSRQANQPQHF. This chain uses TRBV6-4 with TRBJ1-5; D may be TRBD1 (6 bases). The CDR3 consists of 13 residues. V was trimmed by 5 bases and J by 3 bases, leaving 8 bases between them. Germline V gives CDR1 MRHNA, CDR2 SNTAGT.

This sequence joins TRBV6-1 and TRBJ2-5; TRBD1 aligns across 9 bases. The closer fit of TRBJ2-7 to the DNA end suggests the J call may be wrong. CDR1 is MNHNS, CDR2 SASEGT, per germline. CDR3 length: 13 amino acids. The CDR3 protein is CASRGTGTYEQYF. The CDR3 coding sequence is TGTGCCAGCCGGGGGACAGGGACCTACGAGCAGTACTTC.